This entry concerns a single TCR beta chain. What this receptor recognizes is not known. Base qualities are missing; no much larger clone stands one base away. The cohort consisted of 600 to 700 healthy bone marrow donors. At the time of sampling, every cohort member was nominally healthy, though immune exposures that went unrecorded were likely present. The donor was CMV seropositive and belonged to the group of over 250 seropositive cohort members. Every donor gave a peripheral blood sample, and the peripheral blood mononuclear cells from that sample were used for TCR beta sequencing. Genomic DNA was extracted from the blood cell samples with the Qiagen DNeasy Blood Extraction Kit. The CDR3, cysteine through phenylalanine, is 16 amino acids long. Kept here is only the CDR3 DNA, which spans 48 bases and is read in frame from base 1. From a lookup of the germline V gene, CDR1 and CDR2 are KGHSH and LQKENI. V is cut by 0 bases and J by 2 bases, and the space between the germline ends is 13 bases.

This specimen comes from a study of cytomegalovirus exposure and HLA in healthy donors (dated by TCRdb to the late 2010s). Notes on the research overall: According to an earlier analysis of a few hundred of the donors, roughly 180 million T cells yielded roughly 110 million unique TCR beta sequences and about 300 Gb of sequence data. An early release covering around 630 HLA-typed donors comprised roughly 300 gigabases of sequencing data and around 85 million unique TCR sequences. Of the roughly 400 genotyped donors, roughly 80% fell in the genetic ancestry cluster associated with self-reported Caucasian donors. The study was designed to test whether signatures of past pathogen exposure could be identified by cataloging public T cell receptors. Using immunosequencing, the study profiled T cell repertoires from about 610 subjects and related those repertoires to cytomegalovirus serostatus. Besides the first cohort of roughly 700 subjects, a separate validation cohort made up of roughly 120 different subjects was used. The study combined high-throughput TCR immunosequencing, statistical association of individual TCRs with disease status, and machine learning to predict cytomegalovirus infection status. A later analysis re-examined previously published TCR beta repertoires from around 670 donors and added high-resolution HLA genotyping to investigate patterns of TCR occurrence. The later analysis used no new phenotypic data to find candidate immune exposures, relying instead on TCR beta sequences and their occurrence across donors. An earlier analysis of some 500 of the donors applied high-throughput TCR beta sequencing to assess whether each TCR beta V gene segment acted as functional or pseudogenic. Alongside the repertoire data, information on donor age, sex, ethnicity and CMV serostatus was compiled. A later genetic analysis used genome-wide SNP genotypes for about 65% of the 666 donors, treating that subset as a discovery cohort. Every discovery cohort repertoire had been produced on one sequencing platform. HLA typing covered class I and class II loci at four-digit resolution. Typing coverage differed by locus: A, B, C, DRB1 and DQB1 were typed in about 629-640 donors, DQA1 in 500 to 550, DPA1 in some 610, and DPB1 in roughly 450. About five DR-DQ haplotypes were treated as single units for association and clustering because of strong linkage in the cohort. Among some 400 genotyped donors of the cohort, an average of about 220,000 unique TCR beta nucleotide sequences was sequenced per donor, of which about 18% were non-productive.

Library creation used the immunoSEQ multiplex PCR assay. The multiplex PCR relied on a mix of 60 forward primers for TCR Vbeta segments and 13 reverse primers for TCR Jbeta segments. Amplification of the CDR3 region of rearranged TCR beta genes was performed with a multiplex PCR assay on genomic DNA. On the Illumina HiSeq System, the amplified TCR beta libraries were sequenced as 87-base-pair reads. Per the original workflow: A later analysis counted about 76 million unique TCR beta chains across the 650 to 700 repertoires, and around 9.9 million of these chains were shared by at least two donors. Raw reads were error-corrected and collapsed into unique sequences by a nearest-neighbor algorithm in which closely related sequences were merged to remove PCR and sequencing errors. CDR3 sequences were aligned to IMGT reference sequences to assign V, D and J gene segments. Each retained sequence needed at least a six-nucleotide match to both a V gene segment and a J gene segment. Rearrangements were classified as productive when the CDR3 lacked stop codons and remained in frame with V and J, and all other rearrangements were classified as non-productive. CDR3 was defined by IMGT convention, running from the second conserved V-encoded cysteine to the conserved J-encoded phenylalanine. Sequences without an unambiguous match to a single V gene segment were excluded from the earlier analysis of about 600 of the donors. In an earlier analysis of around 590 of the donors, a V segment was called functional when productive rearrangements were above 56.7%, and segregating when the standard deviation between donors exceeded 5%. To diagnose cytomegalovirus status from the catalog of TCR beta chain sequences, a statistical classification framework was built. A later analysis assigned V and J genes by comparing TCR nucleotide sequences with IMGT/GENE-DB human TR gene sequences. In a later analysis, CDR3 sequences and most-parsimonious VDJ recombination scenarios were assigned using the TCRdist pipeline. In a later analysis, every TCR beta chain was defined by the combination of its CDR3 amino acid sequence and its V-gene family, and reads without a unique V-gene family were dropped. As a way to deal with suspected cross-contamination and a sequencing artifact, a later analysis dropped 450 to 600 nucleotide sequences that were highly shared and had low generation probability. A later analysis calculated a clonal expansion index for each public chain from normalized within-repertoire ranks of inferred template counts. Generation probabilities in a later analysis came from a VDJ recombination model fitted to out-of-frame rearrangements, and those results were checked against IGoR. Hypergeometric tests were used in a later analysis to score TCR-TCR, TCR-HLA and TCR-CMV co-occurrence, with a repertoire-size bias correction applied to the TCR pairs. To estimate false discovery rates, a later analysis permuted the HLA or CMV assignments 20 times. In a later analysis, co-occurring TCRs were grouped using DBSCAN, and TCRdist sequence similarity was added for clustering within HLA-allele-positive subsets. Repertoires with fewer than 30,000 or more than 120,000 public chains, plus five repertoires with anomalous nucleotide sharing, were excluded from co-occurrence clustering. TCRdb retrieved this table from immuneACCESS and kept in-frame rearrangements only. Not all clones are present; in checked studies, unresolved V genes account for under half, and no reason is known for the remainder. Clone size and V and J calls were adopted from that table, with D and trimming inferred from the DNA. This sample holds roughly 150,000 clones; 73% were observed only once. The biggest ten clones account for approximately 5.1% of the sample.

The investigation overall reported the following: Across donors, most TCR sequences were observed very rarely, whereas some public TCRs were present in many individuals. Specific HLA alleles were associated with more than 15,000 TCR beta sequences at a false discovery rate of 0.05 in a later analysis. A later analysis found that TCR association rates varied across HLA loci, with DRB1 alleles showing the most associated TCRs and HLA-C alleles the fewest. In vitro tests confirmed that a few of the cytomegalovirus-associated TCR beta chains recognize cytomegalovirus antigens. Correlated functional status among segregating V segments might be attributable to linkage disequilibrium, but an unknown experimental factor could not be ruled out. A group of highly shared sequence variants was considered likely to be a technical artifact of the sequencing pipeline. Several of the top co-occurrence clusters appeared to be linked to parvovirus B19, influenza, CMV and Epstein-Barr virus, according to a later analysis. A further reported finding was that TCR beta sequences accurately predicted the HLA-A and HLA-B alleles for most subjects in the first cohort. According to the authors, the approach could potentially be generalized to other disease states and immunological phenotypes. A later analysis found that most CMV-associated TCR beta chains appeared HLA-restricted, with HLA associations seemingly driven largely by CMV exposure. Sequencing depth was assumed to be roughly uniform across donors in the presence/absence analyses, though that assumption may not hold. CMV serostatus was the only immune exposure information available for the cohort. When HLA alleles, especially DR and DQ, strongly co-occurred, attributing TCR associations to individual alleles was difficult. In a later analysis, HLA-associated TCR beta chains were found to be more clonally expanded and to have lower generation probabilities than equally common non-associated chains. In an earlier analysis of 500 to 650 of the donors, most TCR beta V segments appeared in productive rearrangements about 87% or about 30% of the time, broadly matching IMGT annotations. Because counts were too low, roughly 18 rarely observed V segments, including chromosome 9 orphons, were left out of the earlier analysis of about 500 of the donors. A later genetic analysis reported fewer N-insertions in productive TCRs among donors in an Asian-associated ancestry cluster than the roughly 620-donor mean. An association between a missense DCLRE1C variant and V-gene and J-gene trimming of TCR beta chains was found in a later genetic analysis and replicated in an independent cohort. The classifier was reported to diagnose cytomegalovirus status with high specificity and sensitivity in both the original cohort and the validation cohort. HLA typing was unavailable for some donors at each locus, so association tests used only the typed subset. In the study, approximately 160 TCR beta chains were listed as associated with cytomegalovirus. In this cohort, only TCR beta chains were sequenced, and detectable features were limited by the absence of alpha or paired-chain data. Some IMGT-functional V segments, including TRBV6-2 and TRBV6-3, could not be distinguished by the 87-base-pair reads and were therefore excluded.

The sequence came from a woman between 18 and 30 years old in good health and CMV-seropositive. The sequence joins TRBV18 to TRBJ2-5; the D region possibly corresponds to TRBD1 (5 bases align). The specimen sequenced was PBMCs. The CDR3 here reads CASSPPSGNLQETQYF. The DNA sequence is given as TGTGCCAGCTCACCACCGTCAGGGAATCTACAAGAGACCCAGTACTTC.